This T cell receptor (beta chain) was sequenced in a study of T cells expressing NK-cell markers. The CDR3 has 16 residues. Germline V gene lookup returns CDR1 MNHNS and CDR2 SASEGT. In generating TCR beta cDNA, 5'RACE template switching with UMIs was used. TCRdb reprocessed the 5' RACE reads; each CDR3 protein has one entry and no DNA is given. The specimen's table records 500,000 to 700,000 distinct CDR3 sequences. The source is a man younger than 35 in good health. The specimen was blood T cells: a sorted CD56 or NKG2C T cell subset, CD4+ or CD8+ T cells, or bulk PBMC T cells (not recorded which). The V call is TRBV6-1, the J call TRBJ1-5; without DNA, the TCRdb call of TRBD1 cannot be checked. This CDR3 is CASSGQGDGSNQPQHF.